The 21 T cell receptor beta chains presented below share a single source sample, sequenced in a study of tumor-infiltrating lymphocytes in primary liver carcinoma. Co-extraction yielded RNA and DNA from about 20-30 mg of unsorted bulk tissue. With a constant-region primer, TCR beta cDNA was made from 400 to 550 ng of total RNA. Three-round nested multiplex PCR performed with slightly modified ARM-PCR produced the TCR beta libraries. A C-beta reverse primer was combined with TRBV1-TRBV30 forward primers in the first two PCR rounds, and each round had 10 cycles. TCRdb redid the calling of the multiplex PCR reads with MiXCR, one entry per CDR3 protein. The sample carries tens of thousands of distinct CDR3 sequences, approximately 72% recorded once. The sequenced sample consisted of liver tumor tissue from sampling region 1. Subset reported: tumor region T1, superior pole. All receptors derive from a man aged 40-50 years with primary liver carcinoma and hepatitis B virus infection.

The chain recombines TRBV19 with TRBJ1-4, with D possibly matching TRBD1 (6 bases). The CDR3 has 13 amino acids. The V end was cut by 4 bases, the J end by 8 bases, with 11 bases between. CDR1 is LNHDA and CDR2 is SQIVND in the germline V gene (reference sequence). CDR3 sequence reads: CASSSPGQEKLFF. The CDR3 DNA follows: TGTGCCAGTAGTAGCCCGGGACAAGAAAAACTGTTTTTT.

Concerning this clonotype: At one of its ends the junction is not consistent with the germline gene, which may arise from a read error. The rearrangement joins TRBV12-3 or TRBV12-4 to TRBJ1-3; TRBD1 might be the D (5 bases). The CDR3 is made up of 17 amino acids. The CDR3 region is CASSLPTGAFSGNTTYF. For the CDR3, the DNA is TGTGCCAGCAGCCTACCGACTGGGGCTTTCTCTGGAAACACCACATATTTT.

This clonotype was seen ten or more times. V usage is TRBV12-3 or TRBV12-4 and J usage is TRBJ1-4; TRBD1 might be the D (6 bases). Trimming removed 2 bases at V and 7 bases at J, with 11 bases between. This CDR3 is built from 14 residues. CDR3 in amino acids: CASSLQGRGEKLFF. The CDR3 DNA reads TGTGCCAGCAGTTTACAGGGGAGGGGTGAAAAACTGTTTTTT.

As regards this clonotype: Its ends do not fully match the called genes, so a read error is possible. The rearrangement joins TRBV11-1 to TRBJ2-1; D is unresolved. The CDR3 loop spans 14 amino acids. Germline V lookup: CDR1 SGHAT, CDR2 FQDESV (reference sequence). CDR3 sequence: CAINLKNSHNEQFF. CDR3 nucleotides: TGTGCCATCAACTTAAAGAATAGCCACAATGAGCAATTCTTC. The entire variable domain, with the rest obtained from reference TRBV11-1 and TRBJ2-1, is as follows: EAEVAQSPRYKITEKSQAVAFWCDPISGHATLYWYRQILGQGPELLVQFQDESVVDDSQLPKDRFSAERLKGVDSTLKIQPAELGDSAMYLCAINLKNSHNEQFFGPGTRLTVL.

On this clonotype: Relative to the germline gene, one junction end is altered; a read error may explain this. This chain joins TRBV5-1 and TRBJ2-7; no definite D call. CDR1 and CDR2 (germline): SGHRS, YFSETQ. The CDR3 loop spans 14 amino acids. In nucleotides, the CDR3 is TGCGCCAGCAGCTTGGAGGGTTGTTCACCCGAGAAGTACTTC. Its protein product is CASSLEGCSPEKYF.

Of note for this clonotype: Germline is not matched at one junction end, which may reflect a read error. The rearrangement links TRBV29-1 to TRBJ2-4; D may be TRBD1 or TRBD2 (5 bases each). The CDR3 is made up of 12 amino acids. CDR1 is SQVTM, CDR2 ANQGSEA, per germline. The CDR3 here is CSGVDGGDIQYF. The DNA of the CDR3 is TGCAGCGGGGTGGATGGGGGAGACATTCAGTATTTC.

This clonotype has ten or more counts. V is TRBV6-5 and J is TRBJ2-7; D is possibly TRBD2 (6 bases). The CDR3 runs to 14 residues. Per the germline V gene, CDR1 is MNHEY and CDR2 is SVGAGI. V was pared by 0 bases and J by 11 bases, with 17 bases between. The CDR3 DNA is TGTGCCAGCAGTTACTCCTACCTGGGACTTCTTGAGTACTTC. Translated, it gives CASSYSYLGLLEYF.

This chain links TRBV6-5 with TRBJ1-2; 7 bases fit TRBD1. The CDR3 has 16 amino acids. V trimming: 6 bases; J trimming: 7 bases; junction bases outside the gene matches: 17. CDR1 MNHEY and CDR2 SVGAGI come from the germline V gene. CDR3 residues: CASSPHGRDSSSGYTF. CDR3 DNA: TGTGCCAGCAGCCCCCACGGCCGGGACAGTAGCAGTGGCTACACCTTC.

For this clonotype: One junction end disagrees with the germline gene, perhaps due to a read error. DNA for the CDR3: TGTGTCAGCACTGAGAACTGGCATCCTACCTACGAGCGGTATTTC. Protein sequence: CVSTENWHPTYERYF. V is TRBV6-1 and J is TRBJ2-7; a possible D gene is TRBD2 (5 bases). The CDR3 runs to 15 residues. CDR1 is MNHNS and CDR2 is SASEGT in the germline V gene.

The chain recombines TRBV18 with TRBJ2-5; 7 nucleotides match TRBD1. This CDR3 spans 14 amino acids. The germline gives CDR1 KGHSH, CDR2 LQKENI. V lost 3 bases to trimming and J lost 8 bases; unmatched junction nucleotides: 9. CDR3 sequence (DNA): TGTGCCAGCTCACCTACGGCAGGGGGAGAAACCCAGTACTTC. Translated, it gives CASSPTAGGETQYF.

There are many counts of this clonotype. The rearrangement links TRBV6-5 to TRBJ2-7; D is unclear. Per germline, CDR1 MNHEY and CDR2 SVGAGI. Trimming left V 7 bases short and J 2 bases short, with 18 bases between. CDR3 length equals 15 residues. The CDR3 nucleotides are TGTGCCAGCACCTACTCCCGGCCAGGCACCTACGAGCAGTACTTC. It codes for CASTYSRPGTYEQYF.

With regard to this clonotype: The CDR3 does not close with the conserved phenylalanine or tryptophan, likely indicating a read error. V is TRBV12-3 or TRBV12-4 and J is TRBJ2-6; unclear D gene. The ends were cut back, 5 bases at V and 4 bases at J, with 9 bases in the middle. CDR3 length: 14 amino acids. This chain's CDR3 is CASSPLSGANVLTL. CDR3 nucleotides: TGTGCCAGCAGTCCCCTCTCCGGGGCCAACGTCCTGACTCTC.

There are a few counts of this clonotype. Possible read error: a much larger clone is one base away. This chain links TRBV20-1 with TRBJ2-3; TRBD2 matches at 7 bases. The V and J ends lost 0 bases and 2 bases, in that order; junction bases with no gene match: 5. In germline, CDR1 is DFQATT, CDR2 SNEGSKA (reference sequence). This CDR3 spans 15 amino acids. The CDR3 here is CSAREVTSTTDTQYF. The CDR3 coding sequence is TGCAGTGCTAGAGAGGTGACTAGCACCACAGATACGCAGTATTTT.

J is TRBJ2-7 and V is TRBV28, with TRBD1 matching over 7 bases. Germline V gene sequence: CDR1 MDHEN, CDR2 SYDVKM. The CDR3 has 15 residues. J was trimmed by 2 bases and V by 5 bases; bases with no gene match: 9. The CDR3 sequence: CASSVSSDRAYEQYF. As DNA, the CDR3 is TGTGCCAGCAGTGTCTCGAGTGACAGGGCCTACGAGCAGTACTTC. Variable domain in full (rest from reference TRBV28 and TRBJ2-7): DVKVTQSSRYLVKRTGEKVFLECVQDMDHENMFWYRQDPGLGLRLIYFSYDVKMKEKGDIPEGYSVSREKKERFSLILESASTNQTSMYLCASSVSSDRAYEQYFGPGTRLTVT.

Notes on this clonotype: One junction end disagrees with the germline gene, perhaps due to a read error. The chain has TRBV28 and TRBJ2-7; D may match TRBD1 or TRBD2 (5 bases each). The germline V gene encodes CDR1 MDHEN and CDR2 SYDVKM. The CDR3 has 13 amino acids. In DNA form, the CDR3 reads TGTGCCAGCAGTTTAGGGACCCAATACGATCAGTACTTT. It specifies CASSLGTQYDQYF.

A word on this clonotype: The junction does not match germline at one end; this may be a read error. This CDR3 reads CASGFLDGFSSYEQYF. CDR3 coding DNA: TGTGCCAGCGGCTTCCTGGACGGTTTCAGCTCCTACGAGCAGTACTTC. V is TRBV5-6 and J is TRBJ2-7; D not resolved. This CDR3 contains 16 residues. Looked up from germline, CDR1 is SGHDT and CDR2 is YYEEEE.

A word on this clonotype: Likely a read error: the CDR3 ends without its conserved phenylalanine or tryptophan. The genes are TRBV6-1 and TRBJ2-2; D perhaps matches TRBD2 (5 bases). CDR1 and CDR2 from the germline V gene are MNHNS and SASEGT. This CDR3 has 13 residues. CDR3 amino acids: CASSPSGAGELFL. CDR3 nucleotide sequence: TGTGCCAGCAGTCCAAGCGGTGCCGGGGAACTGTTTCTT.

Of note for this clonotype: A much more abundant neighbour one base away suggests this may be a read error. J is TRBJ2-1 and V is TRBV4-1; 9 nucleotides align to TRBD2. This CDR3 is 16 amino acids long. Germline V gene sequence: CDR1 MGHRA, CDR2 YSYEKL. The junction had 10 bases not matched to a gene; V was cut back by 1 base and J by 9 bases. In DNA form, the CDR3 reads TGCGCCAGCAGCCAAGCTAGCGGGAAGGGGGAGAGTGAGCAGTTCTTC. Translating it yields CASSQASGKGESEQFF.

Concerning this clonotype itself: It may be a read error: a sequence one base away is much more abundant. The chain joins TRBV28 to TRBJ2-2, with 8 positions matching TRBD1. Germline V lookup: CDR1 MDHEN, CDR2 SYDVKM. The CDR3 sequence is 16 residues long. Trimming cost V 6 bases and J 4 bases; bases outside gene matches: 10. CDR3 loop: CASSPYRGRSTGELFF. The CDR3, as DNA: TGTGCCAGCAGCCCTTACAGGGGGAGAAGCACCGGGGAGCTGTTTTTT.

This chain connects TRBV20-1 to TRBJ1-1; D possibly corresponds to TRBD1 (5 bases). Germline values: CDR1 DFQATT, CDR2 SNEGSKA (reference sequence). CDR3 length: 12 residues. Trimming left V 7 bases short and J 8 bases short, with 17 bases between. The CDR3 spells CSVSGAPEEAFF. CDR3 bases: TGCAGTGTTAGTGGGGCGCCTGAGGAAGCTTTCTTT.

Turning to this clonotype: Relative to the germline gene, one junction end is altered; a read error may explain this. The chain joins TRBV11-2 to TRBJ2-6; 7 positions match TRBD1. Germline CDR1 SGHAT, CDR2 FQNNGV. The CDR3 spans 18 residues. The CDR3 is CASSQRTGFVSGTNVLTF. The DNA of the CDR3 is TGTGCCAGCAGCCAACGGACAGGCTTTGTGTCTGGGACCAACGTCCTGACTTTC.